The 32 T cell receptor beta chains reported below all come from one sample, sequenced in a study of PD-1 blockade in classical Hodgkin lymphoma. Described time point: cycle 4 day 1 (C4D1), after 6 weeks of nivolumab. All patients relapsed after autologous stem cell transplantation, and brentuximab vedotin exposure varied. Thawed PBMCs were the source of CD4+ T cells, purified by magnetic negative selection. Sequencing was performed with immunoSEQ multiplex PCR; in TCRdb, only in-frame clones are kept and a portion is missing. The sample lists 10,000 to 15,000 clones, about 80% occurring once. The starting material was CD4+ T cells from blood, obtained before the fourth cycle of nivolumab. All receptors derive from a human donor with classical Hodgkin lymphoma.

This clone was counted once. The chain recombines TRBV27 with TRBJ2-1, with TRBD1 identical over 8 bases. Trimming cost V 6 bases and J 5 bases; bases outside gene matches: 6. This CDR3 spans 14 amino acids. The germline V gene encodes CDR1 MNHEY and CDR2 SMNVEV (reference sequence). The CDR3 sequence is CASRLTGVNNEQFF. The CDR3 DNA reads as TGTGCCAGCAGACTGACAGGGGTCAACAATGAGCAGTTCTTC.

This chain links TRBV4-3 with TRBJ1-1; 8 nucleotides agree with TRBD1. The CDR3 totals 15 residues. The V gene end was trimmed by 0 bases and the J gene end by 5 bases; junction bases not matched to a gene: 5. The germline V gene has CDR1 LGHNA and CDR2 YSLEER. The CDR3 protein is CASSQDFRGPTEAFF. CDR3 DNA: TGCGCCAGCAGCCAAGATTTCAGGGGGCCGACTGAAGCTTTCTTT.

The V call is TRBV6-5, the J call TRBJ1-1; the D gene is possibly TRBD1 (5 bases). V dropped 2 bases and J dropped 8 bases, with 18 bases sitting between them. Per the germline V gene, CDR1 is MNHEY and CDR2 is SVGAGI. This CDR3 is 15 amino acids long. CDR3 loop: CASSYQTNPEGEAFF. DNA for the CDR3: TGTGCCAGCAGTTACCAAACAAACCCGGAGGGGGAAGCTTTCTTT.

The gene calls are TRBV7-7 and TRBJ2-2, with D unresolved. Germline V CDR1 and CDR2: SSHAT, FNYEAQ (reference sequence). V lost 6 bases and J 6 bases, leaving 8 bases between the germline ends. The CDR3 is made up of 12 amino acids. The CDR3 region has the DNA TGTGCCAGCAGTAAGGGTGCCGGGGAGCTGTTTTTT. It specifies CASSKGAGELFF.

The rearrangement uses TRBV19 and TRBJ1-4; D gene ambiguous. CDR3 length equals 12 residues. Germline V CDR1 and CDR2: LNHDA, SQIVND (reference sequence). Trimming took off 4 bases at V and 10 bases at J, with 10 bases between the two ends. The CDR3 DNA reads TGTGCCAGTAGTACCTCGTCTAGAAAACTGTTTTTT. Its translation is CASSTSSRKLFF. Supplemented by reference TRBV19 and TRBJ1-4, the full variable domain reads DGGITQSPKYLFRKEGQNVTLSCEQNLNHDAMYWYRQDPGQGLRLIYYSQIVNDFQKGDIAEGYSVSREKKESFPLTVTSAQKNPTAFYLCASSTSSRKLFFGSGTQLSVL.

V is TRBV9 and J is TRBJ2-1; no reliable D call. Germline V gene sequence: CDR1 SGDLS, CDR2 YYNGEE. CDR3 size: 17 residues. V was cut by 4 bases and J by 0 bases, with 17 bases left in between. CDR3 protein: CASSPLVSPSSYNEQFF. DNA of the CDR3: TGTGCCAGCAGCCCCCTTGTAAGCCCGAGCTCCTACAATGAGCAGTTCTTC.

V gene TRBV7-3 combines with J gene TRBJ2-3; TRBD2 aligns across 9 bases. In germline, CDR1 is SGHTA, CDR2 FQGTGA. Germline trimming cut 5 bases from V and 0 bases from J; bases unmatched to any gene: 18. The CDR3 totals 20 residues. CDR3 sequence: CASSPLPRLAVKMSTDTQYF. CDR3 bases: TGTGCCAGCAGCCCTCTTCCCAGACTAGCGGTTAAAATGAGCACAGATACGCAGTATTTT.

The CDR3 reads CASSLAGNEAFF. CDR3 in DNA: TGTGCCAGCAGCCTAGCCGGCAATGAAGCTTTCTTT. The J gene is TRBJ1-1, the V gene TRBV11-3; D gene ambiguous. The CDR3 is 12 amino acids. Trimming shortened V by 5 bases and J by 7 bases, and 11 bases separated the two germline ends. In germline, CDR1 is SGHNT, CDR2 YENEEA.

The CDR3 here is CASSLSGTGGETQYF. The CDR3 DNA reads as TGTGCCAGCAGTCTATCCGGGACAGGGGGAGAGACCCAGTACTTC. J is TRBJ2-5 and V is TRBV28; TRBD1 matches at 11 bases. CDR3 size: 15 residues. Germline V gene sequence: CDR1 MDHEN, CDR2 SYDVKM. V was pared by 5 bases and J by 4 bases, with 6 bases of the junction left unmatched.

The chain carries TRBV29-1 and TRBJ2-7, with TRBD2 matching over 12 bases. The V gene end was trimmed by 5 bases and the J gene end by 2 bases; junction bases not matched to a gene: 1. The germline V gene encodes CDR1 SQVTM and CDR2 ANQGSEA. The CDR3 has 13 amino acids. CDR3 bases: TGCAGCGTTAGGACTAGCGGGACCTACGAGCAGTACTTC. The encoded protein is CSVRTSGTYEQYF.

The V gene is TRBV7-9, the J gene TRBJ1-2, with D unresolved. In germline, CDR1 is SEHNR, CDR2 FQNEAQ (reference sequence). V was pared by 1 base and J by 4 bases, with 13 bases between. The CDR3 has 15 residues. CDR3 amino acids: CASSLDEGITYGYTF. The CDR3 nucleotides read TGTGCCAGCAGCTTAGATGAGGGAATTACCTATGGCTACACCTTC. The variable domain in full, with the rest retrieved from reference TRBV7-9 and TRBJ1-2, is DTGVSQNPRHKITKRGQNVTFRCDPISEHNRLYWYRQTLGQGPEFLTYFQNEAQLEKSRLLSDRFSAERPKGSFSTLEIQRTEQGDSAMYLCASSLDEGITYGYTFGSGTRLTVV.

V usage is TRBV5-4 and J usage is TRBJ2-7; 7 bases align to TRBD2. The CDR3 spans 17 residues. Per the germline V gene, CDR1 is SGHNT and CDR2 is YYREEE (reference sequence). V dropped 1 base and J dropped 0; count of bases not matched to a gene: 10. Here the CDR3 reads CASSLKGGSLYSYEQYF. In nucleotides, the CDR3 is TGTGCCAGCAGCTTGAAAGGCGGGAGCCTTTACTCCTACGAGCAGTACTTC.

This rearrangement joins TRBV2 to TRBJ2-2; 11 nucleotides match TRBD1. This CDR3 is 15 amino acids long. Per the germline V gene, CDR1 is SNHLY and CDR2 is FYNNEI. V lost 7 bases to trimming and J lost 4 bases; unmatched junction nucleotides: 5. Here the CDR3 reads CASNGQGAGTGELFF. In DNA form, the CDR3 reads TGTGCCAGCAATGGACAGGGGGCAGGCACCGGGGAGCTGTTTTTT.

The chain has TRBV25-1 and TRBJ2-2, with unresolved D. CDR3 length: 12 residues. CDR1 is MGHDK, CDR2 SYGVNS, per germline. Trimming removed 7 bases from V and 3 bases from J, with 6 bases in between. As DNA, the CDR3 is TGTGCCAGCACTTTAGACACCGGGGAGCTGTTTTTT. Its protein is CASTLDTGELFF. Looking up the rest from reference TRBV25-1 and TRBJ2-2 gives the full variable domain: EADIYQTPRYLVIGTGKKITLECSQTMGHDKMYWYQQDPGMELHLIHYSYGVNSTEKGDLSSESTVSRIRTEHFPLTLESARPSHTSQYLCASTLDTGELFFGEGSRLTVL.

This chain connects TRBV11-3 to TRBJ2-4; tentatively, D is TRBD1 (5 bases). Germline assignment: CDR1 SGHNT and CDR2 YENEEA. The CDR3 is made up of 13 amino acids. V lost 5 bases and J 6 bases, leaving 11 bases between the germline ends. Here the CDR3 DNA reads TGTGCCAGCAGCCAATCCCAGGGAAACATTCAGTACTTC. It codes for CASSQSQGNIQYF.

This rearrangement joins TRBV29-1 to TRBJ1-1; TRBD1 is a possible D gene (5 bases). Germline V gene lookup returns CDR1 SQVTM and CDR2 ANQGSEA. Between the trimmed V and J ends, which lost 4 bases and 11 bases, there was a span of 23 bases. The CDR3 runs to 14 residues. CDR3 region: CSVVGLEGTGLAFF. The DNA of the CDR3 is TGCAGCGTTGTTGGCCTCGAGGGTACGGGGCTGGCTTTCTTT.

CDR3 sequence reads: CASSQDILAGGKTDTQYF. CDR3 bases: TGCGCCAGCAGCCAAGATATACTAGCGGGGGGGAAGACAGATACGCAGTATTTT. The J gene is TRBJ2-3, the V gene TRBV4-3, with 13 bases matching TRBD2. The length of the CDR3 is 18 residues. Germline loops: CDR1 LGHNA, CDR2 YSLEER. J lost 3 bases, V lost 0 bases, and 6 bases had no gene match.

Here the CDR3 reads CASSFLMGGSSYNEQFF. CDR3 bases: TGTGCCAGCAGTTTCCTTATGGGGGGAAGCTCCTACAATGAGCAGTTCTTC. This sequence joins TRBV27 and TRBJ2-1; tentatively, D is TRBD2 (6 bases). V gave up 3 bases and J gave up 0 bases, with 15 bases separating them. CDR3 size: 17 residues. CDR1 and CDR2 from the germline V gene are MNHEY and SMNVEV (reference sequence).

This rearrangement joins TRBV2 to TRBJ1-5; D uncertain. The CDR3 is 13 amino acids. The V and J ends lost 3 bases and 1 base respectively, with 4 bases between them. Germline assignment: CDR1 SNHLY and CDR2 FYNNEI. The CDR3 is CASSDESNQPQHF. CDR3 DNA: TGTGCCAGCAGTGATGAGAGCAATCAGCCCCAGCATTTT.

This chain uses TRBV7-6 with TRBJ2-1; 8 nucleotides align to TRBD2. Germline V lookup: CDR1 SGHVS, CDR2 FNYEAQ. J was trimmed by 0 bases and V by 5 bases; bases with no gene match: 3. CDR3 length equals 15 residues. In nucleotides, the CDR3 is TGTGCCAGCAGCCGTAGCGGGGTCTCCTACAATGAGCAGTTCTTC. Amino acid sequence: CASSRSGVSYNEQFF.

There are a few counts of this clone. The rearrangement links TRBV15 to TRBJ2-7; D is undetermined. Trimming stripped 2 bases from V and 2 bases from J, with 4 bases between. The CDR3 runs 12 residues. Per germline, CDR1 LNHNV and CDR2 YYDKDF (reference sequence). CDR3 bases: TGTGCCACCAGCAGACCGGCCTACGAGCAGTACTTC. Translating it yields CATSRPAYEQYF. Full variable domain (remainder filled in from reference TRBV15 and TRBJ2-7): DAMVIQNPRYQVTQFGKPVTLSCSQTLNHNVMYWYQQKSSQAPKLLFHYYDKDFNNEADTPDNFQSRRPNTSFCFLDIRSPGLGDTAMYLCATSRPAYEQYFGPGTRLTVT.

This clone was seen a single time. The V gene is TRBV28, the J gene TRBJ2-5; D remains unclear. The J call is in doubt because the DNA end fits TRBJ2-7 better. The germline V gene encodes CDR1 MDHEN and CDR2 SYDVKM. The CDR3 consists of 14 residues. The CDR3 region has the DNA TGTGCCAGCAGTTTTTCCCCCACCTCCTACGAGCAGTACTTC. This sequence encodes CASSFSPTSYEQYF.

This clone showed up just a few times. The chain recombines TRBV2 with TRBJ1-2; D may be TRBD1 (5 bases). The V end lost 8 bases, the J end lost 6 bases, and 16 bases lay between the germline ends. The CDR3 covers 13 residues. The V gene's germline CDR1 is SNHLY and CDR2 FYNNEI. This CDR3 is CASLLDSLNGYTF. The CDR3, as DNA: TGTGCCAGCCTGCTCGACAGCCTAAATGGCTACACCTTC. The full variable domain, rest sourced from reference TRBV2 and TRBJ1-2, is EPEVTQTPSHQVTQMGQEVILRCVPISNHLYFYWYRQILGQKVEFLVSFYNNEISEKSEIFDDQFSVERPDGSNFTLKIRSTKLEDSAMYFCASLLDSLNGYTFGSGTRLTVV.

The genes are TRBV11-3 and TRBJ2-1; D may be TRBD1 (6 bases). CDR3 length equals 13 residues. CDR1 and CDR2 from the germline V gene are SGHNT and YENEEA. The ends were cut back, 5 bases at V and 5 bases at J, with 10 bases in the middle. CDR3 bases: TGTGCCAGCAGCCCGGACAGAAACAATGAGCAGTTCTTC. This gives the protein CASSPDRNNEQFF.

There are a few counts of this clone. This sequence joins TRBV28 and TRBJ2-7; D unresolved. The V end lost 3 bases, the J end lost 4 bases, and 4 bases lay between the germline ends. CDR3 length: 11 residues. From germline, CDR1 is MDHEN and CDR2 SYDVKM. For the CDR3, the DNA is TGTGCCAGCAGTTTTCGGTACGAGCAGTACTTC. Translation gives CASSFRYEQYF.

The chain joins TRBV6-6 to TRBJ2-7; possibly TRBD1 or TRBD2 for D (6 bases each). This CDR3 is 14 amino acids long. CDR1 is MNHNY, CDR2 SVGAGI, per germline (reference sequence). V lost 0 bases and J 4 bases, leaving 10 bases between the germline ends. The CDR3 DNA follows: TGTGCCAGCAGTTACTCGGGGGGCCTATACGAGCAGTACTTC. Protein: CASSYSGGLYEQYF.

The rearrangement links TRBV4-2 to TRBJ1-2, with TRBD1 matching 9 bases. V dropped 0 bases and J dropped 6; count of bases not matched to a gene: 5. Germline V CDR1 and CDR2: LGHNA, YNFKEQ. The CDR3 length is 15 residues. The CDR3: CASSQERDRADGYTF. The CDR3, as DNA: TGTGCCAGCAGCCAAGAGAGGGACAGGGCCGATGGCTACACCTTC.

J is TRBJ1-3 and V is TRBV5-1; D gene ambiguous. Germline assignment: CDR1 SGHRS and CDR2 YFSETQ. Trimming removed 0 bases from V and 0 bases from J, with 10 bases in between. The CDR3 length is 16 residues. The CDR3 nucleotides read TGCGCCAGCAGCTTGGAGGTTACGGACTCTGGAAACACCATATATTTT. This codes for CASSLEVTDSGNTIYF. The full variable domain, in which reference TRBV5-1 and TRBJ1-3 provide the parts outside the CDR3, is KAGVTQTPRYLIKTRGQQVTLSCSPISGHRSVSWYQQTPGQGLQFLFEYFSETQRNKGNFPGRFSGRQFSNSRSEMNVSTLELGDSALYLCASSLEVTDSGNTIYFGEGSWLTVV.

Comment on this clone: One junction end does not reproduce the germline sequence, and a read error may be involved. The CDR3 loop reads CASSLYRGGPENF. The CDR3 DNA reads as TGTGCCAGCAGTTTATACAGGGGGGGTCCCGAAAACTTC. This chain links TRBV28 with TRBJ2-7; D is possibly TRBD1 (8 bases). Per the germline V gene, CDR1 is MDHEN and CDR2 is SYDVKM. The CDR3 length is 13 residues.

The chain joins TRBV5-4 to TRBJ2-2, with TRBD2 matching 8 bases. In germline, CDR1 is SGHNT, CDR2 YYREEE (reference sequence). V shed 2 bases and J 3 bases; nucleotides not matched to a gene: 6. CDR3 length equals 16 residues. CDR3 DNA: TGTGCCAGCAGCTTTGCGGGGGGATTATACACCGGGGAGCTGTTTTTT. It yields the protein CASSFAGGLYTGELFF.

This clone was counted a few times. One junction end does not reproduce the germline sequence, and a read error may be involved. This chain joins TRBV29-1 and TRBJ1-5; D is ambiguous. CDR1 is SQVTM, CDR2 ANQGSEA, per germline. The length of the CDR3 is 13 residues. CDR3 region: CSVQENSNQPQHF. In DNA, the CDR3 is TGCAGCGTTCAAGAGAATAGCAATCAGCCCCAGCATTTT.

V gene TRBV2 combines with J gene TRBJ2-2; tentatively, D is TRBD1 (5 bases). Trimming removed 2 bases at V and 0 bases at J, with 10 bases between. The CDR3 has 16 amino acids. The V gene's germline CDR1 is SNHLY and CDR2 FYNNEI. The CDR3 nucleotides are TGTGCCAGCAGTGAAAGAGCAGGGACGAACACCGGGGAGCTGTTTTTT. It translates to CASSERAGTNTGELFF.